This passage covers 23 T cell receptor beta chains from one sample sequenced in a study of cytomegalovirus exposure and HLA in healthy donors. With 60 Vbeta and 13 Jbeta primers, the PCR was carried out. Data came from immunoSEQ multiplex PCR; TCRdb stores just in-frame clones and leaves some out. The table lists approximately 100,000 clones, 81% of them singletons. The sample comprised PBMCs. Receptors were obtained from a woman aged 25 to 39 in good health and CMV-seronegative.

The V call is TRBV9, the J call TRBJ2-7, with D perhaps TRBD2 (6 bases). Trimming cost V 4 bases and J 5 bases, with 22 bases left between them. The CDR3 is 16 amino acids. The germline gives CDR1 SGDLS, CDR2 YYNGEE. The CDR3 DNA sequence: TGTGCCAGCAGCCCGACCGGAAGGGAGGTCCCCCACGAGCAGTACTTC. This codes for CASSPTGREVPHEQYF.

This clone was seen more than once but under ten times. The V call is TRBV27, the J call TRBJ2-7, with 7 bases matching TRBD2. CDR1 MNHEY and CDR2 SMNVEV come from the germline V gene (reference sequence). The V and J ends lost 4 bases and 1 base, in that order; junction bases with no gene match: 7. CDR3 length: 15 amino acids. CDR3 loop: CASSSQRGGSYEQYF. The CDR3, as DNA: TGTGCCAGCAGTTCGCAGCGGGGAGGTTCCTACGAGCAGTACTTC.

This chain connects TRBV27 to TRBJ2-5, with D unresolved. CDR3 size: 18 residues. In germline, CDR1 is MNHEY, CDR2 SMNVEV (reference sequence). V lost 0 bases, J lost 2 bases, and 19 bases lay in between. The CDR3 bases are TGTGCCAGCAGTTTATCCCCCTTGGCCCAGGCGACACAAGAGACCCAGTACTTC. Translating it yields CASSLSPLAQATQETQYF.

The chain links TRBV7-2 to TRBJ1-2, with D possibly TRBD1 on 6 matching bases. The CDR3 loop spans 14 amino acids. The germline V gene encodes CDR1 SGHTA and CDR2 FQGNSA. Trimming shortened V by 5 bases and J by 5 bases, and 15 bases separated the two germline ends. CDR3 bases: TGTGCCAGCAGCCCCTTGGACAGTAGATATGGCTACACCTTC. The encoded protein is CASSPLDSRYGYTF.

This clone was seen more than once but under ten times. V is TRBV2 and J is TRBJ2-6; 9 bases align to TRBD1. Per the germline V gene, CDR1 is SNHLY and CDR2 is FYNNEI. The ends lost 5 bases at V and 0 bases at J; junction bases unmatched: 5. This CDR3 has 17 residues. This chain's CDR3 is CASSPGQGRSGANVLTF. DNA of the CDR3: TGTGCCAGCAGTCCGGGACAGGGCCGCTCTGGGGCCAACGTCCTGACTTTC.

CDR3 DNA: TGTGCCAGCAGCTCCCCTAGCGGATCTAGCACAGATACGCAGTATTTT. This gives the protein CASSSPSGSSTDTQYF. V gene TRBV7-2 combines with J gene TRBJ2-3, with 7 nucleotides matching TRBD2. The CDR3 has 16 amino acids. Germline loops: CDR1 SGHTA, CDR2 FQGNSA. V was pared by 4 bases and J by 0 bases, with 7 bases of the junction left unmatched.

V gene TRBV5-1 combines with J gene TRBJ1-1, with 7 bases that match TRBD1. Germline loops: CDR1 SGHRS, CDR2 YFSETQ. This CDR3 has 14 residues. V lost 7 bases and J lost 4; bases outside the gene matches: 10. Here the CDR3 DNA reads TGCGCCAGCCGACCCAGCCCAGGGGGCACTGAAGCTTTCTTT. It codes for CASRPSPGGTEAFF.

The V and J genes are TRBV28 and TRBJ2-1; D not resolved. Germline lookup yields CDR1 MDHEN and CDR2 SYDVKM. CDR3 length equals 11 residues. Trimming pared 6 bases from V and 7 bases from J, leaving 7 bases between. In DNA, the CDR3 is TGTGCCAGCAGCCCTTTAAATGAGCAGTTCTTC. Translation gives CASSPLNEQFF.

J is TRBJ1-2 and V is TRBV6-5; 7 bases align to TRBD1. J lost 5 bases, V lost 2 bases, and 5 bases had no gene match. The CDR3 contains 14 residues. In germline, CDR1 is MNHEY, CDR2 SVGAGI. The CDR3 bases are TGTGCCAGCAGTTACGCGGGACAGTCTTATGGCTACACCTTC. This gives the protein CASSYAGQSYGYTF.

V usage is TRBV10-3 and J usage is TRBJ1-2; D call uncertain. Germline V gene data show CDR1 as ENHRY and CDR2 as SYGVKD. The CDR3 is 12 residues long. Trimming pared 4 bases from V and 3 bases from J, leaving 6 bases between. The CDR3 region has the DNA TGTGCCATCAGTGCCGGAGACTATGGCTACACCTTC. It yields the protein CAISAGDYGYTF.

The chain is built from TRBV5-1 and TRBJ2-2, with 13 nucleotides matching TRBD2. V dropped 0 bases and J dropped 6; count of bases not matched to a gene: 5. Germline V lookup: CDR1 SGHRS, CDR2 YFSETQ. The CDR3 sequence is 17 residues long. This CDR3 is CASSLGGLAGESGELFF. CDR3 in DNA: TGCGCCAGCAGCTTGGGTGGACTAGCGGGAGAATCCGGGGAGCTGTTTTTT. Complete variable domain (other parts from reference TRBV5-1 and TRBJ2-2): KAGVTQTPRYLIKTRGQQVTLSCSPISGHRSVSWYQQTPGQGLQFLFEYFSETQRNKGNFPGRFSGRQFSNSRSEMNVSTLELGDSALYLCASSLGGLAGESGELFFGEGSRLTVL.

This clone is a singleton in its sample. This sequence joins TRBV28 and TRBJ2-5, with a possible D match to TRBD1 (6 bases). The J call is in doubt because the DNA end fits TRBJ2-7 better. The CDR3 totals 13 residues. The germline CDR1 and CDR2 sequences are MDHEN and SYDVKM. The CDR3 sequence is CASSYRTVNEQYF. The CDR3 coding sequence is TGTGCCAGCAGTTACAGGACAGTTAACGAGCAGTACTTC.

The chain recombines TRBV6-1 with TRBJ1-2; D perhaps matches TRBD1 (5 bases). Germline CDR1 is MNHNS and CDR2 is SASEGT. The CDR3 consists of 14 residues. V lost 0 bases, J lost 4 bases, and 9 bases lay in between. CDR3 region: CASSEADSAYGYTF. The CDR3 DNA is TGTGCCAGCAGTGAAGCTGACAGTGCCTATGGCTACACCTTC.

A single count supports this clone. The chain recombines TRBV25-1 with TRBJ2-5; TRBD2 agrees at 7 bases. Trimming cost V 3 bases and J 0 bases; bases outside gene matches: 13. The CDR3 is 18 residues long. The germline gives CDR1 MGHDK, CDR2 SYGVNS. CDR3 bases: TGTGCCAGCAGTGAGGGGGTAGCGGGCCCTTTCTACCAAGAGACCCAGTACTTC. This codes for CASSEGVAGPFYQETQYF.

The V call is TRBV28, the J call TRBJ1-1, with D maybe TRBD1 (5 bases). Looked up from germline, CDR1 is MDHEN and CDR2 is SYDVKM. V was cut by 3 bases and J by 9 bases, with 11 bases left in between. This CDR3 comprises 12 residues. For the CDR3, the DNA is TGTGCCAGCAGTTTGGCGGGGCTACAAGCTTTCTTT. Protein product: CASSLAGLQAFF. Looking up the rest from reference TRBV28 and TRBJ1-1 gives the full variable domain: DVKVTQSSRYLVKRTGEKVFLECVQDMDHENMFWYRQDPGLGLRLIYFSYDVKMKEKGDIPEGYSVSREKKERFSLILESASTNQTSMYLCASSLAGLQAFFGQGTRLTVV.

The gene calls are TRBV6-6 and TRBJ2-7, with a possible D match to TRBD2 (6 bases). The length of the CDR3 is 15 residues. The V end lost 0 bases, the J end lost 2 bases, and 11 bases lay between the germline ends. The germline gives CDR1 MNHNY, CDR2 SVGAGI (reference sequence). The CDR3 loop is CASSYSVLATYEQYF. The CDR3 region has the DNA TGTGCCAGCAGTTACTCCGTTCTAGCGACCTACGAGCAGTACTTC.

The rearrangement uses TRBV6-6 and TRBJ2-1; TRBD2 aligns across 7 bases. The CDR3 extends over 16 amino acids. V gave up 7 bases and J gave up 5 bases; unmatched junction bases: 14. Per germline, CDR1 MNHNY and CDR2 SVGAGI (reference sequence). As DNA, the CDR3 is TGTGCCAGCACCTTACCCCCAGGACTAGGGAACAATGAGCAGTTCTTC. Protein: CASTLPPGLGNNEQFF.

V and J are TRBV19 and TRBJ2-1, with D maybe TRBD2 (6 bases). From germline, CDR1 is LNHDA and CDR2 SQIVND (reference sequence). This CDR3 is 21 amino acids long. V lost 1 base and J lost 0, with 25 bases in between. The CDR3 loop reads CASSIVSLAHIIFSSYNEQFF. CDR3 nucleotide sequence: TGTGCCAGTAGTATAGTGTCTCTAGCGCACATAATTTTTAGCTCCTACAATGAGCAGTTCTTC.

The chain combines TRBV30 with TRBJ2-1, with D possibly matching TRBD1 (7 bases). The CDR3 is made up of 19 amino acids. Germline V CDR1 and CDR2: GTSNPN, SVGIG (reference sequence). V lost 0 bases, J lost 10 bases, and 31 bases lay in between. The CDR3 here is CAWSVFKGQLSGSAMEQFF. CDR3 bases: TGTGCCTGGAGTGTGTTCAAGGGACAGCTTAGCGGATCGGCCATGGAGCAGTTCTTC.

The V and J genes are TRBV7-8 and TRBJ2-3; D perhaps matches TRBD2 (6 bases). Trimming shortened V by 1 base and J by 2 bases, and 7 bases separated the two germline ends. The germline V gene encodes CDR1 SGHVS and CDR2 FQNEAQ. The CDR3 consists of 14 residues. The CDR3 reads CASSLGGITDTQYF. In DNA form, the CDR3 reads TGTGCCAGCAGCTTAGGCGGGATCACAGATACGCAGTATTTT.

The chain joins TRBV5-6 to TRBJ1-1; D remains unclear. There are 15 residues in the CDR3. In germline, CDR1 is SGHDT, CDR2 YYEEEE. Between the trimmed V and J ends, which lost 2 bases and 3 bases, there was a span of 14 bases. The CDR3 DNA reads TGTGCCAGCAGCTTCGTACGGCAGGTAGACACTGAAGCTTTCTTT. This codes for CASSFVRQVDTEAFF.

The CDR3 loop is CASSDLSGANVLTF. The CDR3 DNA sequence: TGTGCCAGCAGTGACCTCTCTGGGGCCAACGTCCTGACTTTC. The chain links TRBV2 to TRBJ2-6, with D uncertain. Germline CDR1 SNHLY, CDR2 FYNNEI. V was clipped by 3 bases and J by 0 bases, with 3 bases between them. This CDR3 region has 14 residues. Drawing the rest from reference TRBV2 and TRBJ2-6, the complete variable domain is EPEVTQTPSHQVTQMGQEVILRCVPISNHLYFYWYRQILGQKVEFLVSFYNNEISEKSEIFDDQFSVERPDGSNFTLKIRSTKLEDSAMYFCASSDLSGANVLTFGAGSRLTVL.

This clone was found once. The rearrangement joins TRBV9 to TRBJ1-1; the D is unclear. The CDR3 sequence is 16 residues long. V lost 0 bases, J lost 1 base, and 13 bases lay in between. The germline V gene encodes CDR1 SGDLS and CDR2 YYNGEE. The CDR3, as DNA: TGTGCCAGCAGCGTAGCGGAGGGAACGACGAACACTGAAGCTTTCTTT. Protein product: CASSVAEGTTNTEAFF.